These 8 T cell receptor beta chains were all obtained from the same sample, sequenced in a study of blood T cell repertoires in COVID-19. Method: immunoSEQ multiplex PCR; TCRdb's copy keeps in-frame clones and lacks some. This table holds under 250,000 clones, approximately 89% found once. Sequenced sample: peripheral blood. Source of these receptors: a woman aged 40 to 49 with acute or convalescent COVID-19.

The rearrangement joins TRBV2 to TRBJ1-5, with D maybe TRBD1 (6 bases). Trimming left V 6 bases short and J 5 bases short, with 11 bases between. CDR3 length equals 13 residues. Germline assignment: CDR1 SNHLY and CDR2 FYNNEI. The CDR3 coding sequence is TGTGCCAGCAGCGAACAGGGTTATCAGCCCCAGCATTTT. This codes for CASSEQGYQPQHF.

The chain recombines TRBV7-3 with TRBJ1-6; perhaps TRBD1 as D (6 bases). CDR1 is SGHTA, CDR2 FQGTGA, per germline. Between the trimmed V and J ends, which lost 2 bases and 5 bases, there was a span of 19 bases. The CDR3 consists of 18 residues. The CDR3 loop reads CASSLFHPGVDHNSPLHF. The CDR3 nucleotides read TGTGCCAGCAGCTTATTCCATCCAGGGGTGGACCATAATTCACCCCTCCACTTT.

The V call is TRBV30, the J call TRBJ1-2; 7 positions agree with TRBD1. The V gene's germline CDR1 is GTSNPN and CDR2 SVGIG (reference sequence). Losses at the gene ends were 4 bases for V and 8 bases for J; bases not matched to a gene: 16. The CDR3 runs 15 residues. CDR3 bases: TGTGCCTGGAAGCTTAGGGACAGTAGCTTGGGGGGCTACACCTTC. Protein product: CAWKLRDSSLGGYTF.

The CDR3 DNA reads TGTGCCAGTAGTAAACTAGCGGGGAGCTACAATGAGCAGTTCTTC. It is translated as CASSKLAGSYNEQFF. The chain has TRBV19 and TRBJ2-1, with 10 bases matching TRBD2. Trimming cost V 4 bases and J 3 bases; bases outside gene matches: 3. This CDR3 has 15 residues. Germline V gene lookup returns CDR1 LNHDA and CDR2 SQIVND (reference sequence).

The genes are TRBV7-3 and TRBJ2-1; 10 nucleotides line up with TRBD1. This CDR3 has 18 amino acids. V shed 3 bases, J shed 4 bases, and the junction held 12 bases outside the gene matches. Germline V lookup: CDR1 SGHTA, CDR2 FQGTGA. CDR3 sequence: CASSFRGGTGDTYNEQFF. For the CDR3, the DNA is TGTGCCAGCAGCTTCCGTGGAGGGACAGGGGACACATACAATGAGCAGTTCTTC.

The J gene is TRBJ2-1, the V gene TRBV6-4, with 9 bases identical to TRBD2. V lost 0 bases and J lost 4; bases outside the gene matches: 4. Germline V lookup: CDR1 MRHNA, CDR2 SNTAGT. This CDR3 is 16 amino acids long. DNA for the CDR3: TGTGCCAGCAGTGACTCCGCGGGGGGGGAATACAATGAGCAGTTCTTC. It is translated as CASSDSAGGEYNEQFF.

This clone has more than one count but fewer than ten. The chain combines TRBV30 with TRBJ2-7; TRBD2 matches 11 bases. CDR3 length: 15 residues. Germline lookup yields CDR1 GTSNPN and CDR2 SVGIG (reference sequence). The V segment lost 3 bases and the J segment 3 bases; nucleotides outside the gene matches: 7. This chain's CDR3 is CAWSPGTSGLYEQYV. DNA of the CDR3: TGTGCCTGGAGCCCCGGGACTAGCGGCCTCTACGAGCAGTACGTC.

The V gene is TRBV18, the J gene TRBJ1-2; D unresolved. V dropped 2 bases and J dropped 9 bases, with 7 bases sitting between them. This CDR3 is built from 11 residues. Germline values: CDR1 KGHSH, CDR2 LQKENI. The DNA for the CDR3 is TGTGCCAGCTCACCAGGTAGTCGCTACACCTTC. This translates into CASSPGSRYTF.